The present T cell receptor (beta chain) was sequenced within a study of siplizumab effects on memory and regulatory T cells. Sequencing used immunoSEQ multiplex PCR; TCRdb keeps in-frame clones, though not all of them. This table holds over 85,000 clones, roughly 89% found once. Germline V lookup: CDR1 SNHLY, CDR2 FYNNEI. V was pared by 8 bases and J by 7 bases, with 21 bases between. This CDR3 comprises 15 residues. Sample: CD4+ T cells sorted from blood. The chain combines TRBV2 with TRBJ1-5; no reliable D call. This sequence originates from a human donor in good health. The CDR3 here is CASCPGISHGQPQHF. The CDR3 region has the DNA TGTGCCAGCTGCCCGGGTATATCGCACGGACAGCCCCAGCATTTT.